Sequencing of this T cell receptor beta chain was carried out in a study of cytomegalovirus exposure and HLA in healthy donors. Study-wide points: For most subjects, TCR beta sequences were reported to predict HLA-A and HLA-B alleles with accuracy. In an earlier analysis, productive rearrangement rates for most beta V segments clustered near 87% or 30%.

The CDR3 extends over 16 amino acids. V shed 2 bases and J shed 6 bases, with 17 bases lying between them. The germline CDR1 and CDR2 sequences are WNHNN and SYGVQD (reference sequence). PCR amplification relied on 60 Vbeta primers (plus 13 Jbeta primers). Using immunoSEQ multiplex PCR, the repertoire was profiled, and TCRdb retains in-frame clones only, with some absent. The sample shows some 30,000 clones, less than 55% of them seen only once. To note about this clone: No antigen is known for it.

Sequences were obtained from PBMCs. The source is a woman aged 50 to 60 in good health and CMV-seronegative. J is TRBJ2-1 and V is TRBV10-1, with D possibly TRBD1 on 5 matching bases. The CDR3 loop reads CASSEPAGWCRNEQFF. The CDR3 DNA follows: TGCGCCAGCAGTGAGCCGGCAGGGTGGTGTCGCAATGAGCAGTTCTTC.